This TCR beta chain was sequenced during a study of blood T cells in healthy people across ages. This CDR3 spans 16 amino acids. Looked up from germline, CDR1 is DFQATT and CDR2 is SNEGSKA (reference sequence). Trimming cost V 1 base and J 0 bases, with 13 bases left between them. At least ten counts were recorded for this clonotype. What it binds is unknown. Sample-barcoded 5' priming and a J-beta primer mix drove a second PCR of 7 to 11 cycles. TCRdb fed the 5' RACE reads into MiXCR, producing one record per CDR3 protein. The sample yields some 690,000 distinct CDR3 sequences, 22% seen once. The study, taken as a whole, reports: Comparison with aged donors showed that long-lived donors had more naive CD4+ cells and higher diversity.

The chain uses TRBV20-1 and TRBJ2-1; D gene ambiguous. This TCR was recovered from a man aged 65-85 years in good health. The material sequenced was blood. The CDR3 region has the DNA TGCAGTGCTAGAGTGATCGGATCGAGCTCCTACAATGAGCAGTTCTTC. This codes for CSARVIGSSSYNEQFF.